This T cell receptor (beta chain) was identified during a study of T cell responses to AZD1222 COVID-19 vaccine. TCRdb keeps only in-frame clones here, not all; method: immunoSEQ multiplex PCR. The sample records approximately 190,000 clones, roughly 93% being singletons. Trimming pared 0 bases from V and 2 bases from J, leaving 8 bases between. CDR1 and CDR2 (germline): LNHDA, SQIVND (reference sequence). The CDR3 has 14 residues. The receptor was isolated from an adult in good health. This chain uses TRBV19 with TRBJ2-7; no definite D call. Sequenced here: peripheral blood, sampled on day 0 of AZD1222 vaccination. CDR3 amino acids: CASSIEGPTYEQYF. In DNA, the CDR3 is TGTGCCAGTAGTATAGAAGGACCGACCTACGAGCAGTACTTC. The full variable domain, completed using reference TRBV19 and TRBJ2-7, is DGGITQSPKYLFRKEGQNVTLSCEQNLNHDAMYWYRQDPGQGLRLIYYSQIVNDFQKGDIAEGYSVSREKKESFPLTVTSAQKNPTAFYLCASSIEGPTYEQYFGPGTRLTVT.